A single sample is the source of the 8 T cell receptor beta chains below, sequenced in a study of tumor-infiltrating lymphocytes in localized non-small cell lung cancer. Only in-frame clones appear in the TCRdb table, and some are missing; sequencing was by immunoSEQ multiplex PCR. The sample carries more than 12,000 clones, 81% recorded once. Material for sequencing was lung tumor tissue. These TCRs come from a human donor with non-small cell lung cancer.

The V call is TRBV7-2, the J call TRBJ2-7; unclear D gene. Deletions cut 3 bases from V and 4 bases from J, with 16 bases between. From germline, CDR1 is SGHTA and CDR2 FQGNSA. This CDR3 has 15 residues. CDR3: CASSFSTARGYEQYF. CDR3 coding DNA: TGTGCCAGCAGCTTTAGTACGGCCAGAGGATACGAGCAGTACTTC.

The chain recombines TRBV5-1 with TRBJ1-2, with 8 positions matching TRBD1. CDR1 and CDR2 (germline): SGHRS, YFSETQ. The J segment lost 0 bases and the V segment lost 4 bases, leaving 5 bases of the junction unmatched. This CDR3 comprises 15 residues. CDR3 region: CASSRDRGANYGYTF. The CDR3 DNA reads as TGCGCCAGCAGCAGAGACAGGGGAGCTAACTATGGCTACACCTTC.

This rearrangement joins TRBV11-3 to TRBJ2-7; TRBD1 matches 9 bases. Trimming cost V 5 bases and J 4 bases; bases outside gene matches: 9. From germline, CDR1 is SGHNT and CDR2 YENEEA. The CDR3 runs 15 residues. Here the CDR3 DNA reads TGTGCCAGCAGCCGACCCGGGACAGGGTCTTACGAGCAGTACTTC. It translates to CASSRPGTGSYEQYF.

This sequence joins TRBV11-2 and TRBJ2-7, with no clear D. V shed 3 bases and J shed 2 bases, with 8 bases lying between them. Germline CDR1 SGHAT, CDR2 FQNNGV. The CDR3 extends over 13 amino acids. The CDR3, as DNA: TGTGCCAGCAGCTTTGGGCCTACCTACGAGCAGTACTTC. Amino acids: CASSFGPTYEQYF.

The chain recombines TRBV28 with TRBJ1-2; 9 bases map to TRBD1. Germline-derived CDR1 and CDR2 are MDHEN and SYDVKM. The junction had 4 bases not matched to a gene; V was cut back by 2 bases and J by 6 bases. The CDR3 is made up of 14 amino acids. CDR3 loop: CASSLVGQGNGYTF. The DNA of the CDR3 is TGTGCCAGCAGTTTAGTTGGACAGGGGAATGGCTACACCTTC.

There are a few counts of this clone. The chain combines TRBV5-1 with TRBJ1-3, with D unresolved. With 5 bases removed from V and 2 bases from J, the gap between germline ends came to 8 bases. In germline, CDR1 is SGHRS, CDR2 YFSETQ. The CDR3 is 13 residues long. The CDR3 sequence is CASRAVPGNTIYF. The CDR3 nucleotides read TGCGCCAGCAGGGCGGTTCCTGGAAACACCATATATTTT.

The rearrangement links TRBV6-5 to TRBJ1-4; weak D call: TRBD1 (5 bases). V gave up 6 bases and J gave up 7 bases, with 12 bases separating them. This CDR3 region has 13 residues. Germline V gene sequence: CDR1 MNHEY, CDR2 SVGAGI. CDR3 bases: TGTGCCAGCAGCCCCGGACAAGCTGAAAAACTGTTTTTT. Its translation: CASSPGQAEKLFF.

This clone was seen only once. The genes are TRBV30 and TRBJ2-1; possibly TRBD1 for D (5 bases). CDR1 and CDR2 from the germline V gene are GTSNPN and SVGIG (reference sequence). Trimming pared 4 bases from V and 0 bases from J, leaving 16 bases between. The CDR3 spans 16 residues. The CDR3 reads CAWIEKGQSSYNEQFF. CDR3 sequence (DNA): TGTGCCTGGATTGAGAAGGGGCAGAGCTCCTACAATGAGCAGTTCTTC.